The T cell receptor beta chain under discussion was sequenced for a study of long-term antiretroviral therapy in people with HIV. About the research overall: By about a decade, the earliest samples predate the 2015 immediate-ART recommendation.

This CDR3 spans 16 amino acids. J gave up 2 bases and V 5 bases, and 9 bases lay outside the gene matches. Per the germline V gene, CDR1 is PRHDT and CDR2 is FYEKMQ (reference sequence). Study-level points and caveats: Despite increasing after ART, diversity remained lower than that of transplant donor controls. HIV repertoires showed narrower CDR3 length ranges than controls.

In regard to this clone: The antigen remains undetermined.

In each sample, 1-10 million cryopreserved PBMC were present before DNA extraction. The authors ran the immunoSEQ assay, v3.0, at survey level. Measured with immunoSEQ multiplex PCR; TCRdb has only the in-frame clones, and not every one. The sample consists of about 20,000 clones, more than 80% of them appearing once. This TCR derives from a woman between 18 and 30 years old with HIV. Sample: unsorted PBMCs, taken 0.6 years after starting antiretroviral therapy. The V gene is TRBV13, the J gene TRBJ1-2, with TRBD1 identical over 9 bases. CDR3 sequence reads: CASSRPGTGPNYGYTF. The DNA for the CDR3 is TGTGCCAGCAGCCGTCCCGGGACAGGGCCCAACTATGGCTACACCTTC.